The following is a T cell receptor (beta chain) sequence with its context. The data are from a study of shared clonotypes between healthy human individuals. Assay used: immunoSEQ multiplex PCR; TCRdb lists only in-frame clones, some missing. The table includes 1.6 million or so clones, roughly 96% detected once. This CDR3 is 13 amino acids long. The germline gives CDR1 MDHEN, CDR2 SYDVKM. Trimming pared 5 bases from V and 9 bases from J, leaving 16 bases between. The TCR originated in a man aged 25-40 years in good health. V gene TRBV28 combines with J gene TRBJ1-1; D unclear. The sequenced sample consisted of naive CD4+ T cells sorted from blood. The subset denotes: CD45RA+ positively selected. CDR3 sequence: CASSPGEVLKAFF. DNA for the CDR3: TGTGCCAGCAGTCCCGGGGAGGTCTTGAAAGCTTTCTTT.